A selection of T cell receptor beta chains follows, all from one sample in a study of memory CD4+ T cells and cytomegalovirus serostatus. Assay: immunoSEQ multiplex PCR; the TCRdb copy retains only in-frame clones and omits some. The data show about 48,000 clones, with 78% seen just once and roughly 0.76% held by the top ten. Sequenced sample: memory CD4+ T cells from blood. These receptors were taken from an adult in good health and CMV-seronegative. The CDR3 runs from the conserved cysteine through the conserved F or W. The D gene is left open where the match is weak. Clone size is given for some rows only: seen once, a few or many times, or a class if the clone is expanded.

abundance	d_gene	v_gene	j_gene	CDR3nt	CDR3aa
once	.	TRBV6-1	TRBJ2-2	TGTGCCAGCTCCACTTTCCAAATAGGAACCGGGGAGCTGTTTTTT	CASSTFQIGTGELFF
once	TRBD1	TRBV6-5	TRBJ1-1	TGTGCCAGCAGCCGGACAGGGCCTGAAGCTTTCTTT	CASSRTGPEAFF
.	.	TRBV6-5	TRBJ2-5	TGTGCCAGCAGTTACAGGGGAGAGACCCAGTACTTC	CASSYRGETQYF
few	TRBD1	TRBV7-7	TRBJ2-3	TGTGCCAGCAGCGTGGGGACAGGTTTAGATACGCAGTATTTT	CASSVGTGLDTQYF
.	TRBD1	TRBV5-1	TRBJ2-3	TGCGCCAGCAGCTTCGGCCCGACAGGGGCTAGCACAGATACGCAGTATTTT	CASSFGPTGASTDTQYF
.	TRBD1	TRBV5-4	TRBJ2-7	TGTGCCAGCAGCCCTCGGACAGGATCTTACGAGCAGTACTTC	CASSPRTGSYEQYF
.	TRBD2	TRBV5-4	TRBJ2-1	TGTGCCAGCAGTGCTAGCGGGGGGTGGGTCCATGAGCAGTTCTTC	CASSASGGWVHEQFF
.	TRBD1	TRBV28	TRBJ1-2	TGTGCCAGCAGTTCCATCGGGACAGCGACCAACTATGGCTACACCTTC	CASSSIGTATNYGYTF
.	.	TRBV4-1	TRBJ1-1	TGCGCCAGCAGCCAGTGGAGTCTTACCACGAAGAACACTGAAGCTTTCTTT	CASSQWSLTTKNTEAFF
.	TRBD2	TRBV4-1	TRBJ2-3	TGCGCCAGCAGCCAAGATTCAGCGGGGGGGCCAACAGATACGCAGTATTTT	CASSQDSAGGPTDTQYF
.	TRBD1	TRBV30	TRBJ1-1	TGTGCCTGGAGTGTGAACAGGGGGACTGAAGCTTTCTTT	CAWSVNRGTEAFF
few	.	TRBV7-9	TRBJ2-4	TGTGCCAGCAGCCTGGCGTCTCCCAAAAACATTCAGTACTTC	CASSLASPKNIQYF
.	TRBD1	TRBV6-6	TRBJ1-4	TGTGCCAGCAGCAGACAGGGGGCAGTTGAAAAACTGTTTTTT	CASSRQGAVEKLFF
.	.	TRBV21-1	TRBJ1-1	TGTGCCAGCAGCAATTCGCACCGGATGAACACTGAAGCTTTCTTT	CASSNSHRMNTEAFF
.	TRBD1	TRBV6-5	TRBJ2-7	TGTGCCAGCAGAAACGACAGGGTCCACGAGCAGTACTTC	CASRNDRVHEQYF
few	TRBD2	TRBV4-2	TRBJ2-1	TGTGCCAGCAGCCAAGGGGATAGCGGGGGGGCCTCTCGTCAGTTCTTC	CASSQGDSGGASRQFF
.	.	TRBV15	TRBJ1-3	TGTGCCACCAGCAGAGGAGGTGAAGCTGGAAACACCATATATTTT	CATSRGGEAGNTIYF
.	.	TRBV2	TRBJ2-3	TGTGCCAGCAGCGTTCTGCTAAGCGCAGATACGCAGTATTTT	CASSVLLSADTQYF
.	TRBD1	TRBV7-7	TRBJ2-2	TGTGCCAGCAGCTCCGGGACAGGGTCGGCCGGGGAGCTGTTTTTT	CASSSGTGSAGELFF
.	.	TRBV4-1	TRBJ1-4	TGCGCCAGTAGCCAAGGTCCGGCGGGGGGAGGAGAAAAACTGTTTTTT	CASSQGPAGGGEKLFF
.	.	TRBV11-2	TRBJ1-6	TGTGCCAGCAGCCCAGGGCCGGGGAATTCACCCCTCCACTTT	CASSPGPGNSPLHF
few	.	TRBV5-1	TRBJ1-1	TGCGCCAGCACGGGCTTTCGAGAAGCTTTCTTT	CASTGFREAFF
.	TRBD1	TRBV18	TRBJ1-1	TGTGCCAGCTCTTCAGGGGGTAATACAGGGCCTGATGAAGCTTTCTTT	CASSSGGNTGPDEAFF
.	.	TRBV29-1	TRBJ2-1	TGCAGCGTTGTCAGCTCAACCTCAGGGTCCTACAATGAGCAGTTCTTC	CSVVSSTSGSYNEQFF
.	.	TRBV5-1	TRBJ1-4	TGCGCCAGCAGCTTGGGAGGGTCCGGGCCTAGTGAAAAACTGTTTTTT	CASSLGGSGPSEKLFF
.	TRBD1	TRBV6-1	TRBJ1-5	TGTGCCAGCAGTGACCAGGGGGGTCAGCCCCAGCATTTT	CASSDQGGQPQHF
.	.	TRBV27	TRBJ1-1	TGTGCCAGCAGTTCGGGACTCTCGAACACTGAAGCTTTCTTT	CASSSGLSNTEAFF
.	.	TRBV6-5	TRBJ2-7	TGTGCCAGCAGTAGGGACCGACCCTACGAGCAGTACTTC	CASSRDRPYEQYF
.	.	TRBV30	TRBJ1-2	TGTGCCTGGACGGGGGGGATGGACTATGGCTACACCTTC	CAWTGGMDYGYTF
.	TRBD2	TRBV9	TRBJ2-1	TGTGCCAGCAGCGTGACTAGCGGGGGGTCCTACAATGAGCAGTTCTTC	CASSVTSGGSYNEQFF
.	TRBD1	TRBV2	TRBJ2-5	TGTGCCACTTCAGGGGCGACAGGGGGGAGAAAGTACTTC	CATSGATGGRKYF
few	TRBD2	TRBV7-9	TRBJ2-7	TGTGCCAGCAGCTTAGCGACTAGCGGGAGGGCCGTCTACGAGCAGTACTTC	CASSLATSGRAVYEQYF
.	.	TRBV2	TRBJ1-4	TGTGCCAGCAGTGACCGGGGGCGAGTTGAAAAACTGTTTTTT	CASSDRGRVEKLFF